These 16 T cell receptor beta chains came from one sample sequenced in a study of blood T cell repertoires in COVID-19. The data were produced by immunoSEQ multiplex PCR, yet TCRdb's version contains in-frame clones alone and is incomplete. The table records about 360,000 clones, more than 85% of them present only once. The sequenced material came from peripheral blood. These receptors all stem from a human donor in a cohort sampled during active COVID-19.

This CDR3 is CASSSGQLNQPQHF. In DNA form, the CDR3 reads TGTGCCAGCAGCTCCGGACAGTTGAATCAGCCCCAGCATTTT. V and J are TRBV7-8 and TRBJ1-5; the D gene is possibly TRBD1 (6 bases). V was shortened by 4 bases and J by 4 bases, with 11 bases between the two germline ends. This CDR3 is 14 amino acids long. Looked up from germline, CDR1 is SGHVS and CDR2 is FQNEAQ.

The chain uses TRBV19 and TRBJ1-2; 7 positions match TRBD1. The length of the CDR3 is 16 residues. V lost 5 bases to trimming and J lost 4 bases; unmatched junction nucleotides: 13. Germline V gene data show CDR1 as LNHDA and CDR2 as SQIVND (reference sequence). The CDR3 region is CASSLTPGQTTYGYTF. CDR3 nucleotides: TGTGCCAGTAGTTTGACCCCGGGACAGACCACCTATGGCTACACCTTC.

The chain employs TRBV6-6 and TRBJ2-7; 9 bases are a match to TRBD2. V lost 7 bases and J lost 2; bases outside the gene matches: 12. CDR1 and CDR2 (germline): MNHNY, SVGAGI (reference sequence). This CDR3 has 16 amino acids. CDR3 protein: CASKGDRSGGTYEQYF. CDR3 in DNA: TGTGCCAGCAAAGGGGATCGTAGCGGGGGCACCTACGAGCAGTACTTC.

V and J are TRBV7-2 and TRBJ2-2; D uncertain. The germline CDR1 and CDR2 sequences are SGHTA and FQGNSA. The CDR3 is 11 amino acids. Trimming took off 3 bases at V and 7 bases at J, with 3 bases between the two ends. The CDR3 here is CASSFIGELFF. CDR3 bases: TGTGCCAGCAGCTTTATCGGGGAGCTGTTTTTT.

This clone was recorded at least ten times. This chain's CDR3 is CSASIGTREDNEQFF. CDR3 DNA sequence: TGCAGTGCTAGTATTGGCACCCGGGAGGACAATGAGCAGTTCTTC. This chain links TRBV20-1 with TRBJ2-1, with 7 positions matching TRBD2. CDR3 length equals 15 residues. Germline V gene lookup returns CDR1 DFQATT and CDR2 SNEGSKA (reference sequence). V lost 3 bases and J lost 5; bases outside the gene matches: 10.

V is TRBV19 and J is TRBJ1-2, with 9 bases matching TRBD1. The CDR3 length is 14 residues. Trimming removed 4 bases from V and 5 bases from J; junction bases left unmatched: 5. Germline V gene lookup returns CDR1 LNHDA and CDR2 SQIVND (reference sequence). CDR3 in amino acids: CASSTTGTGYGYTF. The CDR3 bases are TGTGCCAGTAGTACAACCGGGACAGGGTATGGCTACACCTTC.

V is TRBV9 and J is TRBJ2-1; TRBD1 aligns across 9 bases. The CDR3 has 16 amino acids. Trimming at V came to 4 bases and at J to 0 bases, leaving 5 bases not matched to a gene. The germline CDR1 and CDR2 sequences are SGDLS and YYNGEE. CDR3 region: CASSSGQGSSYNEQFF. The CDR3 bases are TGTGCCAGCAGCTCCGGACAGGGGAGCTCCTACAATGAGCAGTTCTTC.

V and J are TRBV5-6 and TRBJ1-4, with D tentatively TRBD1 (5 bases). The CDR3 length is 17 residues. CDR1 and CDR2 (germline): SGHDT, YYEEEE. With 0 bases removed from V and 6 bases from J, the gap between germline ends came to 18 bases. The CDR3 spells CASSLARSGGIDEKLFF. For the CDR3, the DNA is TGTGCCAGCAGCTTGGCGCGGTCCGGGGGGATTGATGAAAAACTGTTTTTT.

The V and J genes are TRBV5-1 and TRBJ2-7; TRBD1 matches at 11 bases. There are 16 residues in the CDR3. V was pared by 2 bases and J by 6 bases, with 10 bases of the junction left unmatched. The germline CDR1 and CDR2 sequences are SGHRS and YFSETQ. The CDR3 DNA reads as TGCGCCAGCAGCTTCGGACAGGGGGCGAGTTCGGGCGAGCAGTACTTC. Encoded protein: CASSFGQGASSGEQYF.

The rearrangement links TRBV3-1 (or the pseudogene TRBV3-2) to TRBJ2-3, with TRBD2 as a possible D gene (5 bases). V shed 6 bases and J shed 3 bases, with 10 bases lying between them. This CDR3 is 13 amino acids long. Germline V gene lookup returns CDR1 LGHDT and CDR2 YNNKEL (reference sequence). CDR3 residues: CASRRGMTDTQYF. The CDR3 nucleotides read TGTGCCAGCAGGAGAGGGATGACAGATACGCAGTATTTT.

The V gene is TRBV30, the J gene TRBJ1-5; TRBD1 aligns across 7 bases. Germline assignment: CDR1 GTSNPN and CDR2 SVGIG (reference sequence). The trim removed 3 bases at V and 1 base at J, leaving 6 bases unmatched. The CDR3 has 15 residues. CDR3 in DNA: TGTGCCTGGAGCCGACAGGGCGGGAGCAATCAGCCCCAGCATTTT. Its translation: CAWSRQGGSNQPQHF. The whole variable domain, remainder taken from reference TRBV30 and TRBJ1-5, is SQTIHQWPATLVQPVGSPLSLECTVEGTSNPNLYWYRQAAGRGLQLLFYSVGIGQISSEVPQNLSASRPQDRQFILSSKKLLLSDSGFYLCAWSRQGGSNQPQHFGDGTRLSIL.

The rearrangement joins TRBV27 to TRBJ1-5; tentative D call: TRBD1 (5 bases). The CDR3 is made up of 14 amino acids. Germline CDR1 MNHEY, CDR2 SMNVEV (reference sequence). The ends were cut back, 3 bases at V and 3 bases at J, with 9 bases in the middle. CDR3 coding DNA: TGTGCCAGCAGTTTGGCAGGGTCCAATCAGCCCCAGCATTTT. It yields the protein CASSLAGSNQPQHF.

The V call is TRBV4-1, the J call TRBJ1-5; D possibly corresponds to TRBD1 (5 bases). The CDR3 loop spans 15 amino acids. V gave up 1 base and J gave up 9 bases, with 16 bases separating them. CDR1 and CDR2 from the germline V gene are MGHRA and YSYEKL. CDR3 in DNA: TGCGCCAGCAGCCAAGTAGAAGGAGGGGAGGGGCCCCAGCATTTT. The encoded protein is CASSQVEGGEGPQHF.

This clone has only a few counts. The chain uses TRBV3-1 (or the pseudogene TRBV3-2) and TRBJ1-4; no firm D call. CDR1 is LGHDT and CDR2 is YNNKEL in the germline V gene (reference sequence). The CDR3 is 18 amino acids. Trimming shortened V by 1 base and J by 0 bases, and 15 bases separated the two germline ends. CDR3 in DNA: TGTGCCAGCAGCCAAGCTGGGCACGGAGGTGCAACTAATGAAAAACTGTTTTTT. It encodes CASSQAGHGGATNEKLFF.

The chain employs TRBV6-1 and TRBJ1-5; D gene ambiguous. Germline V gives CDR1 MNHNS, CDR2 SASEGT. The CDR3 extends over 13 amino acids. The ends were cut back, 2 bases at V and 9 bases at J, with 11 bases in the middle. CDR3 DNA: TGTGCCAGCAGTGAAAGTCTGGAGGGGCCCCAGCATTTT. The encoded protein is CASSESLEGPQHF.

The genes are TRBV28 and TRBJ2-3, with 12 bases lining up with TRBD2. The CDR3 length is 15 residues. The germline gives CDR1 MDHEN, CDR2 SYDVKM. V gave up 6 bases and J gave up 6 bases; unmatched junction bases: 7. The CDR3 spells CASSTRTSGTDTQYF. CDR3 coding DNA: TGTGCCAGCAGCACCAGGACTAGCGGGACGGATACGCAGTATTTT.